This is a list of T cell receptor beta chains from one sample in a study of blood T cell repertoires in COVID-19. Libraries were prepared by immunoSEQ multiplex PCR; TCRdb keeps only in-frame clonotypes and omits some of them. The sample records 100,000 or so clones, around nine tenths being singletons. Sequencing used peripheral blood. The source of these receptors is a man between 65 and 85 years old with acute or convalescent COVID-19. Both conserved end residues are part of each CDR3. A D gene is named only where the DNA matches it firmly. Size is omitted from some rows. Given values are once, few, many or a class for expanded clones.

TRBV5-1,.,TRBJ1-1,TRBD1,CASSWGTAGNTEAFF,TGCGCCAGCAGCTGGGGGACAGCCGGGAACACTGAAGCTTTCTTT
TRBV10-2,.,TRBJ1-4,TRBD1,CASSETGTEEKLFF,TGCGCCAGCAGTGAGACCGGGACAGAGGAAAAACTGTTTTTT
TRBV11-3,.,TRBJ2-3,.,CASSLDSRSSTDTQYF,TGTGCCAGCAGCTTGGACAGCCGATCTAGCACAGATACGCAGTATTTT
TRBV30,.,TRBJ2-2,.,CAWRLGLTGELFF,TGTGCCTGGAGACTTGGACTAACCGGGGAGCTGTTTTTT
TRBV13,.,TRBJ2-3,TRBD2,CASSLRLAGIAGDTQYF,TGTGCCAGCAGCCTACGACTAGCGGGGATAGCGGGGGATACGCAGTATTTT
TRBV11-3,few,TRBJ2-7,TRBD1,CASSSPGTGVQHEQYF,TGTGCCAGCAGCTCCCCCGGGACAGGGGTTCAACACGAGCAGTACTTC
TRBV13,.,TRBJ2-3,TRBD1,CASSLWTGSSTDTQYF,TGTGCCAGCAGCTTATGGACAGGATCAAGCACAGATACGCAGTATTTT
TRBV10-3,.,TRBJ1-3,TRBD1,CATRDGQGGNTIYF,TGTGCCACAAGGGACGGACAGGGAGGAAACACCATATATTTT
TRBV24-1,.,TRBJ2-1,.,CATSDLSRYNEQFF,TGTGCCACCAGTGATTTGTCGCGGTACAATGAGCAGTTCTTC
TRBV6-5,.,TRBJ1-3,.,CASGAYGNTIYF,TGTGCCAGCGGGGCTTATGGAAACACCATATATTTT
TRBV29-1,once,TRBJ1-1,TRBD1,CSVGDRDAFF,TGCAGCGTTGGAGACAGGGATGCTTTCTTT
TRBV5-1,once,TRBJ1-6,TRBD1,CASSFGGTGGSPLHF,TGCGCCAGCAGCTTCGGTGGGACAGGAGGATCACCCCTCCACTTT
TRBV11-2,.,TRBJ2-7,.,CASSLDRVYEQYF,TGTGCCAGCAGCTTAGATCGGGTTTACGAGCAGTACTTC
TRBV19,.,TRBJ1-2,.,CASRFTGNYLYGYTF,TGTGCCAGCCGATTTACAGGGAACTACCTCTATGGCTACACCTTC
TRBV5-1,once,TRBJ2-3,.,CASSLAAAATDTQYF,TGCGCCAGCAGCTTGGCCGCAGCGGCCACAGATACGCAGTATTTT
TRBV2,.,TRBJ2-3,TRBD2,CASNGGGATSTDTQYF,TGTGCCAGCAACGGCGGGGGTGCTACTAGCACAGATACGCAGTATTTT
TRBV9,.,TRBJ2-1,TRBD2,CASSAGGSYNEQFF,TGTGCCAGCAGCGCGGGGGGATCCTACAATGAGCAGTTCTTC
TRBV6-4,.,TRBJ1-2,TRBD1,CASNPYPGQGGGYTF,TGTGCCAGCAATCCCTACCCCGGACAGGGAGGTGGCTACACCTTC
TRBV27,.,TRBJ1-1,.,CASRISRQVNTEAFF,TGTGCCAGCAGAATTTCCAGACAAGTCAACACTGAAGCTTTCTTT
TRBV9,once,TRBJ1-2,.,CASSVGWGLGYGYTF,TGTGCCAGCAGCGTAGGCTGGGGGCTGGGCTATGGCTACACCTTC
TRBV19,.,TRBJ2-5,TRBD2,CASSPRTSTETQYF,TGTGCCAGTAGTCCACGGACTAGTACGGAGACCCAGTACTTC
TRBV5-5,once,TRBJ1-6,.,CASSLILDSGISPLHF,TGTGCCAGCAGCTTGATCCTGGACAGCGGAATTTCACCCCTCCACTTT
TRBV9,.,TRBJ2-3,.,CASSVIPGGGDTQYF,TGTGCCAGCAGCGTCATTCCAGGGGGAGGTGATACGCAGTATTTT
TRBV18,.,TRBJ1-6,TRBD1,CASSPQRPRQGLNSPLHF,TGTGCCAGCTCGCCACAGAGGCCACGACAGGGGCTTAATTCACCCCTCCACTTT
TRBV23-1,.,TRBJ1-5,.,CASSQSGAGPFHQPQHF,TGCGCCAGCAGTCAATCTGGGGCAGGGCCTTTCCATCAGCCCCAGCATTTT
TRBV29-1,.,TRBJ1-2,.,CSVGQGNYGYTF,TGCAGCGTTGGTCAGGGGAACTATGGCTACACCTTC
TRBV9,.,TRBJ2-1,TRBD2,CASSPSVAGVNNEQFF,TGTGCCAGCAGCCCGTCCGTGGCGGGAGTAAACAATGAGCAGTTCTTC
TRBV2,once,TRBJ1-4,.,CASSGVSTNEKLFF,TGTGCCAGCAGCGGGGTCTCAACTAATGAAAAACTGTTTTTT
TRBV19,.,TRBJ1-5,.,CASSTPGEPQHF,TGTGCCAGTAGTACCCCCGGGGAGCCCCAGCATTTT
TRBV28,.,TRBJ2-1,TRBD2,CASSPSGRRIDEQFF,TGTGCCAGCAGTCCGAGCGGGAGAAGGATCGATGAGCAGTTCTTC
TRBV27,.,TRBJ2-5,TRBD2,CASSLEREGRETQYF,TGTGCCAGCAGTTTGGAGCGGGAGGGGCGAGAGACCCAGTACTTC
TRBV5-1,once,TRBJ1-3,.,CASSLTLSGNTIYF,TGCGCCAGCAGCTTAACATTGTCTGGAAACACCATATATTTT
TRBV6-6,few,TRBJ1-5,.,CASSSVDTVRQPQHF,TGTGCCAGCAGTTCGGTCGACACGGTAAGGCAGCCCCAGCATTTT
TRBV14,.,TRBJ2-4,.,CASSQGYSQYF,TGTGCCAGCAGCCAAGGTTACAGTCAGTACTTC
TRBV3-1/TRBV3-2,.,TRBJ1-1,.,CASSLRVTDTEAFF,TGTGCCAGCAGCCTCAGGGTCACGGACACTGAAGCTTTCTTT
TRBV6-5,.,TRBJ2-5,.,CASSYSDSLVTETQYF,TGTGCCAGCAGTTACTCCGATTCTTTGGTTACTGAGACCCAGTACTTC
TRBV28,.,TRBJ2-7,.,CASRADLYEQYF,TGTGCCAGCAGGGCAGACTTATACGAGCAGTACTTC
TRBV21-1,.,TRBJ2-1,.,CASSSGLARSEQFF,TGTGCCAGCAGCTCGGGACTAGCGAGGAGTGAGCAGTTCTTC
TRBV6-5,once,TRBJ1-2,.,CASSRGPSYGYTF,TGTGCCAGCAGCCGGGGTCCAAGCTATGGCTACACCTTC
TRBV5-1,.,TRBJ2-7,TRBD1,CASSEGLTGGEQYF,TGCGCCAGCAGTGAGGGATTAACAGGGGGGGAGCAGTACTTC
TRBV28,.,TRBJ1-3,.,CASSRGQMTGNTIYF,TGTGCCAGCAGCAGGGGACAAATGACTGGAAACACCATATATTTT
TRBV19,.,TRBJ1-5,.,CASTLLGQNSNQPQHF,TGTGCCAGTACTCTATTGGGGCAGAATAGCAATCAGCCCCAGCATTTT
TRBV6-4,.,TRBJ1-1,TRBD1,CASSELPGQGNTEAFF,TGTGCCAGCAGTGAACTCCCGGGACAGGGGAACACTGAAGCTTTCTTT
TRBV30,.,TRBJ1-2,.,CAWSGGHAPGYTF,TGTGCCTGGAGTGGAGGACACGCGCCTGGCTACACCTTC
TRBV5-4,.,TRBJ2-3,.,CASSPSYTEITDTQYF,TGTGCCAGCAGCCCCTCCTATACAGAAATCACAGATACGCAGTATTTT
TRBV28,.,TRBJ2-7,TRBD2,CASSSPRTSGYEQYF,TGTGCCAGCAGTTCTCCTCGGACTAGCGGCTACGAGCAGTACTTC
TRBV5-5,.,TRBJ2-2,TRBD2,CASSPRLPREYTGELFF,TGTGCCAGCAGCCCCCGGCTTCCGCGGGAGTACACCGGGGAGCTGTTTTTT
TRBV6-2/TRBV6-3,.,TRBJ2-5,.,CASSYWNRGETQYF,TGTGCCAGCAGTTACTGGAACCGAGGGGAGACCCAGTACTTC
TRBV28,once,TRBJ2-6,TRBD1,CASSNRQGKWGANVLTF,TGTGCCAGCAGTAATCGACAGGGGAAGTGGGGGGCCAACGTCCTGACTTTC
TRBV10-2,few,TRBJ1-1,TRBD1,CASKGQATEAFF,TGCGCCAGCAAAGGACAGGCCACTGAAGCTTTCTTT
TRBV11-3,.,TRBJ2-1,.,CASKGIDNEQFF,TGTGCCAGCAAGGGGATAGACAATGAGCAGTTCTTC